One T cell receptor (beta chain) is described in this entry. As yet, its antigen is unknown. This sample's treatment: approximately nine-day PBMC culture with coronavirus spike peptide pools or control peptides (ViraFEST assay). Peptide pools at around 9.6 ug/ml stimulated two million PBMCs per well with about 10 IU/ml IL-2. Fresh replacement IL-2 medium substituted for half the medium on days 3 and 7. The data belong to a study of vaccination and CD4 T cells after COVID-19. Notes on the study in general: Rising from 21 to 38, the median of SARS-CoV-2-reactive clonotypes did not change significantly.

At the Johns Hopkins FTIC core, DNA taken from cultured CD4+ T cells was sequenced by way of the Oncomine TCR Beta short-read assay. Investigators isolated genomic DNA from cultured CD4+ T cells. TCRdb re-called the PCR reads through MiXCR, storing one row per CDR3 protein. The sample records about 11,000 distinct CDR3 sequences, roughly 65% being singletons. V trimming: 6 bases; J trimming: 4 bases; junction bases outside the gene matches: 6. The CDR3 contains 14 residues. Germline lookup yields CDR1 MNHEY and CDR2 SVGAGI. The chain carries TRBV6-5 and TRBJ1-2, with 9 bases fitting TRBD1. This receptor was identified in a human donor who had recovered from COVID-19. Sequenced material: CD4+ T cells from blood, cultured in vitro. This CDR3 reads CASSYRGHVYGYTF. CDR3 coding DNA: TGTGCCAGCAGCTACAGGGGGCATGTCTATGGCTACACCTTC.